This is a list of T cell receptor beta chains from one sample in a study of CD8 T cells in ankylosing spondylitis. TCRdb reanalysed the 5' RACE reads using MiXCR and keeps one entry per CDR3 protein. The repertoire has around 250,000 distinct CDR3 sequences, roughly 32% of them found once; the top ten carry 3.5% to 4.5%. The specimen was blood, either unsorted or a sorted T cell fraction (not recorded which). Every receptor here comes from a male donor with ankylosing spondylitis or in good health (not recorded which). The CDR3 runs from the conserved cysteine through the conserved F or W. A D gene is named only where the DNA matches it firmly. Clone size, where shown, is once, few, many, or a class for clones that have expanded.

TRBV6-1	.	TRBD2	TRBJ2-1	CASSPVERGYNEQFF	TGTGCCAGCAGCCCCGTGGAGCGGGGATACAATGAGCAGTTCTTC
TRBV20-1	few	TRBD2	TRBJ2-7	CSARDISGGLYEQYF	TGCAGTGCTAGAGATATCAGCGGGGGCCTCTACGAGCAGTACTTC
TRBV5-6	few	.	TRBJ2-1	CASSLGARRGYNEQFF	TGTGCCAGCAGCTTGGGGGCGCGGAGGGGATACAATGAGCAGTTCTTC
TRBV5-1	.	TRBD2	TRBJ2-1	CASSAMGIGLAGASSYNEQFF	TGCGCCAGCAGCGCGATGGGGATCGGACTAGCGGGGGCTAGCTCCTACAATGAGCAGTTCTTC
TRBV6-5	.	TRBD1	TRBJ1-4	CASSSHSGGGQGKLFF	TGTGCCAGCAGTTCCCACTCAGGGGGCGGTCAGGGAAAACTGTTTTTT
TRBV5-1	.	.	TRBJ1-5	CASSPGGQIEPRQNQPQHF	TGCGCCAGCAGCCCTGGTGGGCAAATAGAGCCCCGACAAAATCAGCCCCAGCATTTT
TRBV20-1	few	TRBD2	TRBJ2-7	CSKLAGLSSYEQYF	TGCAGTAAATTAGCGGGACTTAGCTCCTACGAGCAGTACTTC
TRBV12-3/TRBV12-4	.	.	TRBJ2-2	CASSSSGPPGELFF	TGTGCCAGCAGTTCCTCCGGGCCGCCCGGGGAGCTGTTTTTT
TRBV12-3/TRBV12-4	few	.	TRBJ2-7	CASSPWDKLNEQYF	TGTGCCAGCAGCCCCTGGGACAAGTTGAACGAGCAGTACTTC
TRBV5-1	.	.	TRBJ2-1	CASSLYRRARKFF	TGCGCCAGCAGCTTGTACAGGCGAGCGAGGAAGTTCTTC
TRBV20-1	few	TRBD1	TRBJ2-7	CSARDLTGGHRVQYF	TGCAGTGCTAGAGATCTGACAGGGGGTCATAGGGTGCAGTACTTC
TRBV20-1	few	TRBD1	TRBJ2-7	CSASPTDRASSYEQYF	TGCAGTGCTAGTCCCACTGACAGGGCGAGCTCCTACGAGCAGTACTTC
TRBV11-2	.	TRBD1	TRBJ2-7	CASSQIRGFSYEQYF	TGTGCCAGCAGCCAGATCAGGGGGTTCTCCTACGAGCAGTACTTC
TRBV5-1	.	TRBD1	TRBJ1-2	CASSIPPGQNYTF	TGCGCCAGCAGCATTCCGCCGGGACAGAACTACACCTTC
TRBV20-1	few	.	TRBJ2-3	CSQASRQSTDTQYF	TGCAGCCAGGCCTCGAGACAAAGCACAGATACGCAGTATTTT
TRBV9	.	.	TRBJ2-7	CASSSGERSSYEQYF	TGTGCCAGCAGCTCTGGGGAGAGGAGCTCCTACGAGCAGTACTTC
TRBV24-1	few	.	TRBJ2-3	CATALSPEDTQYF	TGTGCCACCGCCCTCAGTCCAGAAGATACGCAGTATTTT
TRBV5-6	.	TRBD2	TRBJ2-5	CASSPRIAGSGETQYF	TGTGCCAGCAGCCCTAGGATAGCGGGGTCGGGAGAGACCCAGTACTTC
TRBV18	.	.	TRBJ1-5	CASSPWGAGQPQHF	TGTGCCAGCTCACCATGGGGGGCAGGTCAGCCCCAGCATTTT
TRBV20-1	many	TRBD2	TRBJ2-6	CSARELALSGANVLTF	TGCAGTGCTAGGGAACTAGCGCTGTCTGGGGCCAACGTCCTGACTTTC
TRBV29-1	.	.	TRBJ1-1	CSVERKFATEAFF	TGCAGCGTTGAAAGGAAATTTGCCACTGAAGCTTTCTTT
TRBV6-5	.	.	TRBJ2-3	CASSSRLTGGTDTQYF	TGTGCCAGCAGTAGTCGACTGACGGGCGGGACAGATACGCAGTATTTT
TRBV29-1	many	.	TRBJ2-3	CSAEVRQADTQYF	TGCAGCGCTGAAGTCAGACAGGCAGATACGCAGTATTTT
TRBV6-5	few	.	TRBJ1-6	CASSYSTGPIYNSPLHF	TGTGCCAGCAGTTACTCAACCGGACCAATCTATAATTCACCCCTCCACTTT
TRBV20-1	.	TRBD1	TRBJ1-2	CSAGEQGGVYGYTF	TGCAGTGCTGGAGAACAGGGGGGTGTCTATGGCTACACCTTC
TRBV20-1	few	TRBD1	TRBJ2-3	CSARDRRRTDTQYF	TGCAGTGCTCGGGACAGGAGGCGCACAGATACGCAGTATTTT
TRBV5-5	.	TRBD1	TRBJ2-3	CASSRVAGGTTDTQYF	TGTGCCAGCAGTCGGGTAGCAGGGGGAACCACAGATACGCAGTATTTT
TRBV9	once	.	TRBJ2-1	CASSVGGLNYNEQFF	TGTGCCAGCAGCGTAGGGGGCCTTAACTACAATGAGCAGTTCTTC
TRBV6-1	.	.	TRBJ1-2	CASSQSLGQSYGYTF	TGTGCCAGCAGTCAATCTCTGGGGCAGAGCTATGGCTACACCTTC
TRBV12-3/TRBV12-4	few	TRBD1	TRBJ1-5	CASSLSWTGNGQPQHF	TGTGCCAGCAGTTTATCCTGGACAGGAAACGGTCAGCCCCAGCATTTT
TRBV12-3/TRBV12-4	.	TRBD1	TRBJ2-7	CASSLNTGTGTYEQYF	TGTGCCAGCAGTTTAAACACCGGGACAGGGACCTACGAGCAGTACTTC
TRBV20-1	.	TRBD1	TRBJ1-1	CSARLPMTGDLADTEAFF	TGCAGTGCTAGGCTACCGATGACAGGGGATTTAGCAGACACTGAAGCTTTCTTT
TRBV29-1	few	.	TRBJ2-6	CSVDRDGANVLTF	TGCAGCGTTGACAGGGACGGGGCCAACGTCCTGACTTTC
TRBV20-1	few	.	TRBJ2-7	CSALGPGGSYEQYF	TGCAGTGCCCTGGGTCCTGGGGGATCCTACGAGCAGTACTTC
TRBV29-1	many	.	TRBJ2-3	CSGAQGADTQYF	TGCAGCGGGGCCCAGGGCGCAGATACGCAGTATTTT
TRBV7-2	.	.	TRBJ2-5	CASSLGLRQETQYF	TGTGCCAGCAGCTTAGGGCTACGACAAGAGACCCAGTACTTC
TRBV7-9	.	TRBD2	TRBJ2-7	CASSSQGTSGEGREQYF	TGTGCCAGCAGCTCCCAAGGGACTAGCGGGGAAGGGCGCGAGCAGTACTTC
TRBV6-6	.	.	TRBJ1-5	CASSPLVDQPQHF	TGTGCCAGCAGTCCACTGGTAGATCAGCCCCAGCATTTT
TRBV20-1	.	.	TRBJ2-7	CSASSNLQGVVLYF	TGCAGTGCTAGTAGCAACCTACAGGGAGTCGTCTTGTACTTC
TRBV20-1	.	.	TRBJ1-5	CSATYSNQPQHF	TGCAGTGCAACCTATAGCAATCAGCCCCAGCATTTT
TRBV20-1	.	.	TRBJ2-7	CSAFEGKVEQYF	TGCAGTGCTTTTGAGGGGAAGGTCGAGCAGTACTTC
TRBV29-1	many	TRBD1	TRBJ2-1	CSVIGGQGADEQFF	TGCAGCGTTATTGGAGGACAGGGGGCGGATGAGCAGTTCTTC
TRBV6-5	.	TRBD2	TRBJ2-1	CASSHPGGEQFF	TGTGCCAGTTCCCACCCGGGGGGTGAGCAGTTCTTC
TRBV6-5	many	TRBD1	TRBJ2-7	CASSYLDRTYEQYF	TGTGCCAGCAGTTACTTGGACAGGACCTACGAGCAGTACTTC
TRBV19	.	.	TRBJ2-1	CASSIWGSQGDEQFF	TGTGCCAGTAGTATATGGGGGTCCCAGGGCGATGAGCAGTTCTTC
TRBV30	few	.	TRBJ2-7	CAWSVGGVSREQYF	TGTGCCTGGAGTGTAGGGGGGGTTTCAAGGGAGCAGTACTTC
TRBV7-2	.	.	TRBJ2-1	CASSLMAVLPPYNEQFF	TGTGCCAGCAGCTTAATGGCCGTGCTTCCTCCCTACAATGAGCAGTTCTTC
TRBV20-1	.	.	TRBJ1-1	CSAIIQYEAFF	TGCAGTGCTATTATTCAGTATGAAGCTTTCTTT
TRBV20-1	few	.	TRBJ2-7	CSARTQSYEQYF	TGCAGTGCTAGGACCCAGTCCTACGAGCAGTACTTC
TRBV20-1	few	.	TRBJ1-4	CSASWTRNEKLFF	TGCAGTGCTAGTTGGACCAGAAATGAAAAACTGTTTTTT
TRBV6-2/TRBV6-3	few	.	TRBJ1-5	CASSYAIHQPQHF	TGTGCCAGCAGTTACGCCATACATCAGCCCCAGCATTTT
TRBV12-3/TRBV12-4	.	TRBD1	TRBJ2-7	CASSLVQGVYEQYF	TGTGCCAGCAGTTTAGTTCAGGGGGTCTACGAGCAGTACTTC
TRBV7-9	.	.	TRBJ2-7	CASSSPVPGEDEQYF	TGTGCCAGCAGCTCCCCCGTTCCCGGGGAGGACGAGCAGTACTTC
TRBV20-1	many	.	TRBJ1-6	CSARVTDNSPLHF	TGCAGTGCTAGAGTGACAGATAATTCACCCCTCCACTTT